This T cell receptor beta chain was sequenced in a study of T cell responses to AZD1222 COVID-19 vaccine. The table came from immunoSEQ multiplex PCR; TCRdb's copy has only in-frame clones and leaves some out. The sample has about 110,000 clones, under 95% seen once; the top ten hold about 20%. V was trimmed by 6 bases and J by 3 bases, leaving 10 bases between them. The CDR3 sequence is 13 residues long. Germline CDR1 reads LGHDT; CDR2 reads YNNKEL (reference sequence). In the case of this clone: Its antigen is not known.

General study results and limits: Spike-specific TCR breadth and depth both grew after two AZD1222 doses. Possibly, clonal diversity was underestimated; donors were largely white British and included more females. Spike as a whole was targeted by vaccine-associated CD4 TCRs, dominant at 160-218 and 743-854. In all cases, repertoires were sampled only after the peak T cell response.

The sequence derives from an adult in good health. This chain connects TRBV3-1 (or the pseudogene TRBV3-2) to TRBJ2-3; D might be TRBD1 (5 bases). The input for sequencing was peripheral blood, taken on day 0 of AZD1222 vaccination. The CDR3 loop reads CASSPTATDTQYF. CDR3 bases: TGTGCCAGCAGTCCGACAGCGACAGATACGCAGTATTTT.